This T cell receptor beta chain came from a study of blood T cell repertoires in COVID-19. V was pared by 6 bases and J by 6 bases, with 12 bases of the junction left unmatched. Germline V CDR1 and CDR2: SGHRS, YFSETQ. This CDR3 comprises 14 residues. In the authors' workflow: Researchers report that nucleated cell counts were estimated from reference gene primer amplification. TCRdb's table, derived via immunoSEQ multiplex PCR, lists solely in-frame clones and lacks some. That table is the source of V, J and clone size, and D and trimming were worked out from the DNA. The table lists just over 80,000 clones, around 81% of them singletons.

The chain uses TRBV5-1 and TRBJ2-7, with 7 positions matching TRBD1. What was sequenced was peripheral blood. The clonotype was recovered from a man older than 75 with acute or convalescent COVID-19. The CDR3 here is CASTRDRSLSEQYF. As DNA, the CDR3 is TGCGCCAGCACCCGGGACAGATCCCTTTCCGAGCAGTACTTC.